The entry below describes one TCR beta chain. The target antigen is unknown. TCRdb re-called the 5' RACE reads; every CDR3 protein appears as one record, without DNA. The specimen's table records a few hundred thousand distinct CDR3 sequences. The germline gives CDR1 MDHEN, CDR2 SYDVKM. The CDR3 runs to 15 residues. The data were taken from a study of monozygotic twins with inflammatory bowel disease. Study conclusions and caveats: The co-twins with IBD showed lower TCRbeta diversity (inverse Simpson) than their healthy siblings.

The sequence was obtained from a human donor with ulcerative colitis or Crohn's disease, or a healthy co-twin of an affected twin (not recorded which). Input material: blood. The chain employs TRBV28 and TRBJ2-7; the D call from TCRdb, TRBD1, cannot be confirmed without DNA. The CDR3 loop reads CASSKPRDRAEEQYF.